Below are 15 T cell receptor beta chains sequenced from a single sample in a study of blood T cell repertoires in COVID-19. The repertoire was sequenced with immunoSEQ multiplex PCR; TCRdb's copy has only in-frame clones and lacks some. In the table there are over 300,000 clones, roughly nine tenths of which are singletons. Sequences were obtained from peripheral blood. These TCRs come from a man aged 18 to 35 who had recovered from COVID-19.

The chain recombines TRBV5-6 with TRBJ2-1; TRBD2 is a possible D gene (5 bases). With 1 base removed from V and 5 bases from J, the gap between germline ends came to 10 bases. This CDR3 comprises 14 residues. Germline values: CDR1 SGHDT, CDR2 YYEEEE. The chain's CDR3 is CASSLKGLNNEQFF. The CDR3 bases are TGTGCCAGCAGCTTGAAAGGACTCAACAATGAGCAGTTCTTC.

This chain joins TRBV6-6 and TRBJ1-1; D possibly corresponds to TRBD1 (6 bases). Per germline, CDR1 MNHNY and CDR2 SVGAGI (reference sequence). V was shortened by 2 bases and J by 4 bases, with 14 bases between the two germline ends. The CDR3 length is 15 residues. CDR3 coding DNA: TGTGCCAGCAGTTACCCCGCAGGGGAAACCACTGAAGCTTTCTTT. This gives the protein CASSYPAGETTEAFF.

CDR3 sequence reads: CASSLAPQGGNSKNIQYF. The CDR3 DNA reads as TGTGCCAGCTCCCTCGCCCCCCAGGGGGGCAACTCCAAAAACATTCAGTACTTC. The gene calls are TRBV18 and TRBJ2-4, with D perhaps matching TRBD1 (7 bases). Germline loops: CDR1 KGHSH, CDR2 LQKENI. Trimming stripped 6 bases from V and 2 bases from J, with 23 bases between. This CDR3 has 18 residues.

J is TRBJ2-7 and V is TRBV12-3 or TRBV12-4; D might be TRBD1 (6 bases). The CDR3 has 13 amino acids. V lost 5 bases, J lost 4 bases, and 12 bases lay in between. In nucleotides, the CDR3 is TGTGCCAGCAGTACTGGACAGATATACGAGCAGTACTTC. It yields the protein CASSTGQIYEQYF.

The V and J genes are TRBV5-8 and TRBJ2-2; 10 positions match TRBD2. The CDR3 runs to 18 residues. Germline V gene lookup returns CDR1 SGHTS and CDR2 YDEGEE. V lost 0 bases, J lost 4 bases, and 9 bases stayed unmatched. The CDR3 nucleotides are TGTGCCAGCAGCTTGGATAGCGGGGGGATCTTCCCCACCGGGGAGCTGTTTTTT. Encoded protein: CASSLDSGGIFPTGELFF.

As DNA, the CDR3 is TGTGCCAGCAGCCAAGATGCGGGGAGAGAAAAACTGTTTTTT. This codes for CASSQDAGREKLFF. J is TRBJ1-4 and V is TRBV3-1 (or the pseudogene TRBV3-2); D unresolved. Germline CDR1 LGHDT, CDR2 YNNKEL (reference sequence). The V end lost 0 bases, the J end lost 8 bases, and 10 bases lay between the germline ends. The CDR3 sequence is 14 residues long.

The gene calls are TRBV19 and TRBJ2-7; D is possibly TRBD1 (6 bases). This CDR3 has 14 residues. V lost 5 bases, J lost 6 bases, and 17 bases lay in between. Germline V gene sequence: CDR1 LNHDA, CDR2 SQIVND (reference sequence). The CDR3 spells CASSGTGYRVEQYF. CDR3 nucleotide sequence: TGTGCCAGTAGTGGTACAGGGTACCGCGTCGAGCAGTACTTC. The entire variable domain, with the rest obtained from reference TRBV19 and TRBJ2-7, is as follows: DGGITQSPKYLFRKEGQNVTLSCEQNLNHDAMYWYRQDPGQGLRLIYYSQIVNDFQKGDIAEGYSVSREKKESFPLTVTSAQKNPTAFYLCASSGTGYRVEQYFGPGTRLTVT.

The chain links TRBV4-2 to TRBJ2-1; the D is unclear. Germline assignment: CDR1 LGHNA and CDR2 YNFKEQ. The CDR3 contains 14 residues. The V and J ends lost 7 bases and 0 bases respectively, with 10 bases between them. CDR3 sequence reads: CASNSRSSYNEQFF. The CDR3 DNA reads as TGTGCCAGCAATAGCCGCAGCTCCTACAATGAGCAGTTCTTC.

This sequence joins TRBV5-1 and TRBJ2-1, with TRBD1 identical over 9 bases. Germline CDR1 is SGHRS and CDR2 is YFSETQ. Trimming cost V 3 bases and J 7 bases; bases outside gene matches: 8. The CDR3 runs 15 residues. In DNA form, the CDR3 reads TGCGCCAGCAGCTCCCCCGGGACAGGGAGTAATGAGCAGTTCTTC. It translates to CASSSPGTGSNEQFF. Full variable domain (outside the CDR3, taken from reference TRBV5-1 and TRBJ2-1): KAGVTQTPRYLIKTRGQQVTLSCSPISGHRSVSWYQQTPGQGLQFLFEYFSETQRNKGNFPGRFSGRQFSNSRSEMNVSTLELGDSALYLCASSSPGTGSNEQFFGPGTRLTVL.

The chain uses TRBV29-1 and TRBJ2-7, with 7 positions matching TRBD1. CDR1 is SQVTM and CDR2 is ANQGSEA in the germline V gene. The CDR3 loop spans 15 amino acids. V lost 4 bases, J lost 0 bases, and 9 bases stayed unmatched. CDR3 nucleotides: TGCAGCGTTGGAAAAGGGGGCGCCGGCTCCTACGAGCAGTACTTC. This gives the protein CSVGKGGAGSYEQYF.

This clone was seen a handful of times. The rearrangement links TRBV11-2 to TRBJ1-6, with a tentative D call TRBD1 (5 bases). The CDR3 sequence is 23 residues long. Trimming stripped 6 bases from V and 0 bases from J, with 33 bases between. Germline V gene lookup returns CDR1 SGHAT and CDR2 FQNNGV. CDR3 DNA sequence: TGTGCCAGCAGTCTCATTGGGCAGGGAGAACTTGAAACGACTAGCTCCTATAATTCACCCCTCCACTTT. It specifies CASSLIGQGELETTSSYNSPLHF.

The CDR3 DNA reads TGCAGCGTTGAAGATTCACAGGGAAACACCATATATTTT. Translated, it gives CSVEDSQGNTIYF. The V and J genes are TRBV29-1 and TRBJ1-3; no definite D call. V was clipped by 0 bases and J by 4 bases, with 7 bases between them. This CDR3 region has 13 residues. Germline CDR1 and CDR2: SQVTM and ANQGSEA.

The chain has TRBV30 and TRBJ1-4, with D unresolved. The V end was cut by 3 bases, the J end by 8 bases, with 13 bases between. The CDR3 covers 13 residues. The V gene's germline CDR1 is GTSNPN and CDR2 SVGIG (reference sequence). The CDR3 DNA follows: TGTGCCTGGAGGGGAGGGTTACGGGAAAAACTGTTTTTT. It is translated as CAWRGGLREKLFF.

The chain is built from TRBV29-1 and TRBJ2-2; D uncertain. Trimming left V 4 bases short and J 8 bases short, with 8 bases between. CDR3 length equals 11 residues. Germline V CDR1 and CDR2: SQVTM, ANQGSEA. CDR3 in DNA: TGCAGCGTTGGTCAGATGGGGGAGCTGTTTTTT. Translated: CSVGQMGELFF.

This clone was detected a few times. CDR3 loop: CASSMDRSVYTF. DNA for the CDR3: TGTGCCAGTAGTATGGACAGGTCTGTCTACACCTTC. The chain employs TRBV19 and TRBJ1-2; 7 bases map to TRBD1. Germline V gives CDR1 LNHDA, CDR2 SQIVND (reference sequence). Trimming took 3 bases from V and 10 from J; bases not matched to a gene: 5. CDR3 length: 12 amino acids.